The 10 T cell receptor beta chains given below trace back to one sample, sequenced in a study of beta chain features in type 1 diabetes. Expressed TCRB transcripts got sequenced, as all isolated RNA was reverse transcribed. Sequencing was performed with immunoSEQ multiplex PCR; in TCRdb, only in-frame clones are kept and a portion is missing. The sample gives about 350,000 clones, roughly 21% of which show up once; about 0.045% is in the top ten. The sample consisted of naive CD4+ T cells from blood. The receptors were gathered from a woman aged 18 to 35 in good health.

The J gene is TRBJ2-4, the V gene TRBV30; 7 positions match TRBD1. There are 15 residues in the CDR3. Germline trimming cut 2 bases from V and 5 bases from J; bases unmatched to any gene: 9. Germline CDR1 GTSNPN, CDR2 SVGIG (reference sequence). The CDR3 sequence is CAWSLPDRAQNIQYF. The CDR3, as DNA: TGTGCCTGGAGTCTACCTGACAGGGCCCAAAACATTCAGTACTTC.

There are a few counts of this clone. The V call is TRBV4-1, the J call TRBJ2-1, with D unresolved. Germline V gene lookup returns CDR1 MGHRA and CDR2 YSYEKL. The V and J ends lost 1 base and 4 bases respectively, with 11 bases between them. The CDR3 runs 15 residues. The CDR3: CASSQVGLIYNEQFF. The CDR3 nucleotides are TGCGCCAGCAGCCAAGTGGGCTTGATATACAATGAGCAGTTCTTC.

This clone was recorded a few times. This CDR3 reads CATHGDRDGTEAFF. As DNA, the CDR3 is TGTGCCACCCACGGGGACAGGGACGGAACTGAAGCTTTCTTT. V is TRBV10-3 and J is TRBJ1-1; TRBD1 aligns across 9 bases. The germline V gene has CDR1 ENHRY and CDR2 SYGVKD. V dropped 10 bases and J dropped 5; count of bases not matched to a gene: 11. The CDR3 extends over 14 amino acids.

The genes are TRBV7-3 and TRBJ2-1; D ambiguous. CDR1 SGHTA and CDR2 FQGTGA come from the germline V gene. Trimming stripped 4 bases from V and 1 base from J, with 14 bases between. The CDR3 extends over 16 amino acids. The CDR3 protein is CASSSQYESSYNEQFF. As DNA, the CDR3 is TGTGCCAGCAGCTCCCAATATGAGAGTTCCTACAATGAGCAGTTCTTC. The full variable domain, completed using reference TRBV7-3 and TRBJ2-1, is GAGVSQTPSNKVTEKGKYVELRCDPISGHTALYWYRQSLGQGPEFLIYFQGTGAADDSGLPNDRFFAVRPEGSVSTLKIQRTERGDSAVYLCASSSQYESSYNEQFFGPGTRLTVL.

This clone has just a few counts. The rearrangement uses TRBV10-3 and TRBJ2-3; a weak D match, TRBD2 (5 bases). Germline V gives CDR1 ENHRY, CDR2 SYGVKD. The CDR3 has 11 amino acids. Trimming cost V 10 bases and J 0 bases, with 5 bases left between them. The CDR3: CATGSTDTQYF. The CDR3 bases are TGTGCCACGGGGAGCACAGATACGCAGTATTTT.

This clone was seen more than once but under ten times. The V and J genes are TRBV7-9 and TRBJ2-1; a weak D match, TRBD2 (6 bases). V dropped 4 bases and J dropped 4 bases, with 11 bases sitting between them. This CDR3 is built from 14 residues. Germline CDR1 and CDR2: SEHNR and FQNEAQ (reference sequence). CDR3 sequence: CASSSRREYNEQFF. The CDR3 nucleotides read TGTGCCAGCAGCTCCCGGCGGGAATACAATGAGCAGTTCTTC.

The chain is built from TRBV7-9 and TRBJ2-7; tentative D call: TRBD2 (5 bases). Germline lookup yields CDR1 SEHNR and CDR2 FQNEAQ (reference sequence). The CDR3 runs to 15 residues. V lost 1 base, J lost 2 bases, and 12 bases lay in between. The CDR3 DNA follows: TGTGCCAGCAGCTTAGATTGGACTTCCGCCTACGAGCAGTACTTC. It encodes CASSLDWTSAYEQYF.

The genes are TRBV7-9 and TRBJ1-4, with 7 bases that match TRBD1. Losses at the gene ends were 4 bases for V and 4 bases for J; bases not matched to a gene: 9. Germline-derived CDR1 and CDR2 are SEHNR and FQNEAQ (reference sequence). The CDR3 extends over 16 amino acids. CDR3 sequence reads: CASSSRRGQLNEKLFF. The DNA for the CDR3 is TGTGCCAGCAGCTCCCGTAGGGGACAGCTTAATGAAAAACTGTTTTTT. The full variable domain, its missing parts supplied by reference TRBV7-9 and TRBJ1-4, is DTGVSQNPRHKITKRGQNVTFRCDPISEHNRLYWYRQTLGQGPEFLTYFQNEAQLEKSRLLSDRFSAERPKGSFSTLEIQRTEQGDSAMYLCASSSRRGQLNEKLFFGSGTQLSVL.

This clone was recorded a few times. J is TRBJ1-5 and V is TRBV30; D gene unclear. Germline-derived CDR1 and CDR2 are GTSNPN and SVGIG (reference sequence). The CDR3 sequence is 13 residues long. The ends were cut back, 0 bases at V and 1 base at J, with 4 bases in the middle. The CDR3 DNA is TGTGCCTGGAGTGTAGCGAGCAATCAGCCCCAGCATTTT. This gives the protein CAWSVASNQPQHF.

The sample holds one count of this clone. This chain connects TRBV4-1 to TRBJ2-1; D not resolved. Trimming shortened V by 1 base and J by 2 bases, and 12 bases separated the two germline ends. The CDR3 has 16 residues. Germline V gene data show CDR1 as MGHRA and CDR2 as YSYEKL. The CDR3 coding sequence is TGCGCCAGCAGCCAAGCCCTTGTGACTCCCTACAATGAGCAGTTCTTC. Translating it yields CASSQALVTPYNEQFF.